The source of this T cell receptor (beta chain) is a study of shared clonotypes between healthy human individuals. General study points: Shared clonotypes: about 5% naive CD4, around 3.4% naive CD8, around 2.4% memory CD4, under 0.5% memory CD8. On the whole, naive subsets had larger estimated richness than memory subsets had.

Points on this clone: Its matching antigen is unknown.

Naive CD8 isolation took CD45RO-negative cells positively selected for CCR7 and excluded terminally differentiated effector memory CD45RA+ cells. Assay used: immunoSEQ multiplex PCR; TCRdb lists only in-frame clones, some missing. This table holds about 680,000 clones, 92% found once. Looked up from germline, CDR1 is GTSNPN and CDR2 is SVGIG (reference sequence). Trimming at V came to 1 base and at J to 4 bases, leaving 4 bases not matched to a gene. The CDR3 runs to 15 residues. The V and J genes are TRBV30 and TRBJ2-2, with 9 bases lining up with TRBD1. Sequencing input: naive CD8+ T cells sorted from blood. The source of this sequence is a man younger than 45 in good health. Written as DNA, the CDR3 is TGTGCCTGGAGTGCGACAGGGGGGGCCACCGGGGAGCTGTTTTTT. Its protein product is CAWSATGGATGELFF.